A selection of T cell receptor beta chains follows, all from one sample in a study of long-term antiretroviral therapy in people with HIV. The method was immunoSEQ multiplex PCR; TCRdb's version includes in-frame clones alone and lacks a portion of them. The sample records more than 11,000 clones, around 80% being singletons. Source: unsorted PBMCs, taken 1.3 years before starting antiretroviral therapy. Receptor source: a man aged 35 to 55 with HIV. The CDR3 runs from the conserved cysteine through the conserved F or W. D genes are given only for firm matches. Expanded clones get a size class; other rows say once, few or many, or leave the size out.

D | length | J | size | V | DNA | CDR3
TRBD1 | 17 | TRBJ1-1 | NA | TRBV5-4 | TGTGCCAGCAGCTTGGGTCAAAGAGGGGGCCTGGGCACTGAAGCTTTCTTT | CASSLGQRGGLGTEAFF
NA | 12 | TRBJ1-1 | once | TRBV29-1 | TGCAGCGTTGAGGGCGGGAACACTGAAGCTTTCTTT | CSVEGGNTEAFF
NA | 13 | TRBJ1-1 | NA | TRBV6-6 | TGTGCCAGCAGGTGGGATGACGGGGCTGAAGCTTTCTTT | CASRWDDGAEAFF
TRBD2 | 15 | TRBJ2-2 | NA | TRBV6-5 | TGTGCCAGCAGTATAACTAGCGGGGGGTCCGGGGAGCTGTTTTTT | CASSITSGGSGELFF
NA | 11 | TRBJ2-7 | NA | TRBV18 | TGTGCCAGCTCACCAGAAGGCGAGCAGTACTTC | CASSPEGEQYF
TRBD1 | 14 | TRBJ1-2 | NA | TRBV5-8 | TGTGCCAGCAGCTTGAGGGACAGGGCCTATGGCTACACCTTC | CASSLRDRAYGYTF
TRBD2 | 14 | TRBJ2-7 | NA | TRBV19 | TGTGCCAGTAGTATACAAGCGGGGGGTGACGAGCAGTACTTC | CASSIQAGGDEQYF
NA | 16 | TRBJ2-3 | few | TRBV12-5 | TGTGCTAGTGGTCCCTTCCTAGGAACTAGCACAGATACGCAGTATTTT | CASGPFLGTSTDTQYF
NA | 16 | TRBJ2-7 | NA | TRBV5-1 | TGCGCCAGCAGCCCTACGACTGTACCGCTTTCCTACGAGCAGTACTTC | CASSPTTVPLSYEQYF
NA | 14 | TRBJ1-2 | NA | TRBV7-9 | TGTGCCAGCAGCTTCTATGAATCTAACTATGGCTACACCTTC | CASSFYESNYGYTF
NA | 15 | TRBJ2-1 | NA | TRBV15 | TGTGCCACCAGCCCGGGAGTTCCCTCCTACAATGAGCAGTTCTTC | CATSPGVPSYNEQFF
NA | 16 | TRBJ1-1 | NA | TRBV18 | TGTGCCAGCTCACCACCGGGGGCAACCAAAGGCACTGAAGCTTTCTTT | CASSPPGATKGTEAFF
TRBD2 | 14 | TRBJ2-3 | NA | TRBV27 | TGTGCCAGCAGTTTTGCTAGCGGGGGTAATACGCAGTATTTT | CASSFASGGNTQYF
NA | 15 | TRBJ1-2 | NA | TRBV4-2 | TGTGCCAGCAGCCAAGATACAGCTACTAACTATGGCTACACCTTC | CASSQDTATNYGYTF
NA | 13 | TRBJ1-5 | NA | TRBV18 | TGTGCCAGCTCAGGGACGGAGGATCAGCCCCAGCATTTT | CASSGTEDQPQHF
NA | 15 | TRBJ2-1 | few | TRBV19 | TGTGCCAGTAGTAAAGTCTCCGGGCCCTTCAATGAGCAGTTCTTC | CASSKVSGPFNEQFF
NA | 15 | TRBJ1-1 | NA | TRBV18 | TGTGCCAGCTCACCACCCGACAGTCGGGACACTGAAGCTTTCTTT | CASSPPDSRDTEAFF
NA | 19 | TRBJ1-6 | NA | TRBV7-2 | TGTGCCAGCAGCCTGGGGAGAGGGGCTTGGCCGAGAGAGGATTCACCCCTCCACTTT | CASSLGRGAWPREDSPLHF
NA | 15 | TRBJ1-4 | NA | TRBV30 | TGTGCCTGGAGTGCAATGGGGACAACTGGCAGTAGACTGTTTTTT | CAWSAMGTTGSRLFF
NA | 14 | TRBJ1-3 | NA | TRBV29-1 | TGCAGCGTTGATTATGGTGGCCAGGGAAACACCATATATTTT | CSVDYGGQGNTIYF
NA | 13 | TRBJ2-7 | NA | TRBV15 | TGTGCCACCAGCAGAGATCCAGGGGGGGAGCAGTACTTC | CATSRDPGGEQYF
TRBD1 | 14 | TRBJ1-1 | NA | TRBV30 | TGTGCCTGGACCCCGGGCAGGGGGCGGACTGAAGCTTTCTTT | CAWTPGRGRTEAFF
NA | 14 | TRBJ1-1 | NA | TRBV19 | TGTGCCAGTAGTATAGATGGAGGGAACACTGAAGCTTTCTTT | CASSIDGGNTEAFF
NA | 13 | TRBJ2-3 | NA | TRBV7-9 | TGTGCCAGCAGCAAGGGAGGCACAGATACGCAGTATTTT | CASSKGGTDTQYF
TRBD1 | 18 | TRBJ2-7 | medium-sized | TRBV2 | TGTGCCAGCAGTGAAGAGGGTTTTACAGGGGGCCTCTCCTACGAGCAGTACTTC | CASSEEGFTGGLSYEQYF
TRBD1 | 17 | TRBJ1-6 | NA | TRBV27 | TGTGCCAGCAGGGAAGGGAGGGCGGGACAGGGAAATTCACCCCTCCACTTT | CASREGRAGQGNSPLHF
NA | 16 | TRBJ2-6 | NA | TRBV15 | TGTGCCACCAGCAGCCAAGGCAGGGGTGGGGCCAACGTCCTGACTTTC | CATSSQGRGGANVLTF
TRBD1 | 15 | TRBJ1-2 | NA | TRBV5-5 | TGTGCCAGCAGCTCAGGGACAGGGGCTAACTATGGCTACACCTTC | CASSSGTGANYGYTF
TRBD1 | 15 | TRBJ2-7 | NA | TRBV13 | TGTGCCAGCAGCTTAATCGGACAGGGTTCCTACGAGCAGTACTTC | CASSLIGQGSYEQYF
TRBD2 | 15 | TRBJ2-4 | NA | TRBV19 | TGTGCCAGTAACCGACTAGCGGGGGGGGACAACATTCAGTACTTC | CASNRLAGGDNIQYF
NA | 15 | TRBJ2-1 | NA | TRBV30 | TGTGCCTGGAGTGTAGGGCAGGGTTCCTACAATGAGCAGTTCTTC | CAWSVGQGSYNEQFF